The 23 T cell receptor beta chains reported below all come from one sample, sequenced in a study of CXCR3-negative and CXCR3-positive naive CD8 T cells. Points from the study as a whole: CXCR3-expressing naive cells carried TRB CDR3s more hydrophobic than those of CXCR3-negative naive cells.

UMI-labeled 5' RACE yielded the TRB cDNA libraries. From its re-call of the 5' RACE reads, TCRdb lists each CDR3 protein once, without DNA. Its table records 130,000 to 150,000 distinct CDR3 sequences. The antigens for these receptors are not known. Specimen: naive CXCR3+ CD8+ T cells from blood. Subset indicated: CD45RO-CCR7+CD27+CD95- naive CD8+ T cells expressing CXCR3 (TNR3+). These receptors were taken from a human donor in good health. Some clones in this sample may be carry-over from other donors' samples.

The chain uses TRBV7-9 and TRBJ2-7; TCRdb's D gene call, TRBD2, goes unchecked for lack of DNA. Germline values: CDR1 SEHNR, CDR2 FQNEAQ (reference sequence). The CDR3 has 14 residues. The CDR3 sequence is CASGSSPHPYEQYF.

This sequence joins TRBV29-1 and TRBJ2-3. This CDR3 is 15 amino acids long. Germline V lookup: CDR1 SQVTM, CDR2 ANQGSEA. The CDR3 is CSVVLYEETTDTQYF.

The CDR3 sequence is CASSPPTYEQYF. V is TRBV7-9 and J is TRBJ2-7. This CDR3 has 12 residues. Germline V gene data show CDR1 as SEHNR and CDR2 as FQNEAQ (reference sequence).

The chain recombines TRBV7-6 with TRBJ2-1; the TCRdb D gene call, TRBD2, has no DNA to confirm it. Germline CDR1 reads SGHVS; CDR2 reads FNYEAQ. The CDR3 sequence is 14 residues long. The CDR3: CASSLWEDYNEQFF.

V and J are TRBV29-1 and TRBJ2-1; the D call of TRBD1 rests on TCRdb alone, since no DNA is present to check it. This CDR3 region has 13 residues. Germline loops: CDR1 SQVTM, CDR2 ANQGSEA. The CDR3 sequence is CSVTTGTDNEQFF.

V and J are TRBV20-1 and TRBJ2-1; TCRdb proposes TRBD1, but this gene call is untestable without DNA. This CDR3 is built from 15 residues. Germline V gene sequence: CDR1 DFQATT, CDR2 SNEGSKA (reference sequence). CDR3 region: CSATPLGGLGYEQFF.

The CDR3 is CSVRDLYEQYF. This chain connects TRBV29-1 to TRBJ2-7. The CDR3 is 11 residues long. The V gene's germline CDR1 is SQVTM and CDR2 ANQGSEA.

The chain is built from TRBV27 and TRBJ2-1; the TRBD2 assignment by TCRdb is unverifiable without DNA. Germline V lookup: CDR1 MNHEY, CDR2 SMNVEV (reference sequence). The CDR3 runs 15 residues. CDR3 sequence: CASSPEREGRNEQFF.

The J gene is TRBJ1-1, the V gene TRBV15. The CDR3 length is 14 residues. Looked up from germline, CDR1 is LNHNV and CDR2 is YYDKDF (reference sequence). CDR3 sequence: CATSRERVNTEAFF.

The chain couples TRBV5-5 to TRBJ2-1; the TRBD1 assignment by TCRdb is unverifiable without DNA. Per the germline V gene, CDR1 is SGHKS and CDR2 is YYEKEE (reference sequence). The CDR3 has 15 residues. CDR3 protein: CASSLSTGGRNEQFF.

This rearrangement joins TRBV6-5 to TRBJ1-1. The V gene's germline CDR1 is MNHEY and CDR2 SVGAGI. This CDR3 has 15 amino acids. The CDR3 loop reads CASSYEGRMNTEAFF.

The rearrangement joins TRBV10-1 to TRBJ2-5; checking the TCRdb D call of TRBD1 is not possible without DNA. Per germline, CDR1 WNHNN and CDR2 SYGVQD (reference sequence). CDR3 length: 20 residues. CDR3 protein: CASSGSQSHPGGGVWETQYF.

The rearrangement links TRBV5-5 to TRBJ2-7. CDR1 SGHKS and CDR2 YYEKEE come from the germline V gene (reference sequence). This CDR3 has 13 residues. The CDR3 spells CASSPLWVYEQYF.

J is TRBJ2-3 and V is TRBV5-1. Looked up from germline, CDR1 is SGHRS and CDR2 is YFSETQ. This CDR3 is built from 14 residues. CDR3 sequence reads: CASSEISSPDTQYF.

The gene calls are TRBV6-2 or TRBV6-3 and TRBJ2-7; TCRdb gives TRBD1 as the D gene, but with no DNA this cannot be confirmed. The CDR3 contains 19 residues. Germline V lookup: CDR1 MNHEY, CDR2 SVGEGT. CDR3 sequence: CASSSWTTEAGGESYEQYF.

The V call is TRBV5-1, the J call TRBJ2-7; the TCRdb call, TRBD2, lacks DNA for checking. The germline CDR1 and CDR2 sequences are SGHRS and YFSETQ. The length of the CDR3 is 16 residues. The CDR3 loop is CASSLGVGLSTYEQYF.

The chain combines TRBV20-1 with TRBJ2-1; TCRdb designates TRBD2, a call that cannot be tested without DNA. The germline CDR1 and CDR2 sequences are DFQATT and SNEGSKA (reference sequence). The CDR3 totals 16 residues. The CDR3 loop reads CSARDPETTHYNEQFF.

The chain joins TRBV28 to TRBJ2-4. Germline assignment: CDR1 MDHEN and CDR2 SYDVKM. This CDR3 has 17 residues. The CDR3 sequence: CASSFSRFGLVKNIQYF.

This chain connects TRBV18 to TRBJ2-7. Germline values: CDR1 KGHSH, CDR2 LQKENI. The CDR3 extends over 15 amino acids. Here the CDR3 reads CASSPPNSPTYEQYF. Combining the CDR3 with reference TRBV18 and TRBJ2-7 gives the whole variable domain NAGVMQNPRHLVRRRGQEARLRCSPMKGHSHVYWYRQLPEEGLKFMVYLQKENIIDESGMPKERFSAEFPKEGPSILRIQQVVRGDSAAYFCASSPPNSPTYEQYFGPGTRLTVT.

This chain joins TRBV20-1 and TRBJ2-7; TCRdb proposes TRBD1, but this gene call is untestable without DNA. The CDR3 is made up of 15 amino acids. Germline loops: CDR1 DFQATT, CDR2 SNEGSKA (reference sequence). The chain's CDR3 is CSARDLGAYSYEQYF.

This chain connects TRBV29-1 to TRBJ2-7; there is no DNA to check the TCRdb D call of TRBD1. Germline values: CDR1 SQVTM, CDR2 ANQGSEA. This CDR3 contains 16 residues. CDR3 region: CSVETGRTGVGYEQYF.

The V gene is TRBV27, the J gene TRBJ2-1; no DNA is available, so the TRBD1 call from TCRdb remains unchecked. This CDR3 has 15 amino acids. Germline assignment: CDR1 MNHEY and CDR2 SMNVEV (reference sequence). The CDR3 protein is CASSSGEGLNNEQFF.

The genes are TRBV12-3 or TRBV12-4 and TRBJ2-1; the D call from TCRdb, TRBD2, cannot be confirmed without DNA. The CDR3 length is 14 residues. CDR3: CASSPGPFYPSGFF.